This T cell receptor (beta chain) was sequenced during a study of blood T cell repertoires in COVID-19. Study as a whole: Italy, Spain and the United States were the sources of the convalescent and acute COVID-19 samples. T cells, B-cell-depleted T cells, or PBMCs supplied cDNA or gDNA.

A remark on this clone: An end of the junction does not agree with germline; a read error may underlie this.

Per the authors' pipeline: Quantification of nucleated cells was approximated via reference gene primer amplification. Sequencing used immunoSEQ multiplex PCR; TCRdb keeps in-frame clones, though not all of them. V, J and clone size are those of that table, while D and trimming were read from the DNA. The table has some 93,000 clones, almost 85% seen once. The source is a man between 65 and 79 years old with acute or convalescent COVID-19. The specimen sequenced was peripheral blood.

DNA for the CDR3: TGTGCCAGCAGCCAAGCGACTAGCGGGAGGGCCGTGGACTTC. Its translation is CASSQATSGRAVDF. The gene calls are TRBV3-1 (or the pseudogene TRBV3-2) and TRBJ2-4, with 14 nucleotides matching TRBD2. The CDR3 contains 14 residues. Per germline, CDR1 LGHDT and CDR2 YNNKEL (reference sequence).